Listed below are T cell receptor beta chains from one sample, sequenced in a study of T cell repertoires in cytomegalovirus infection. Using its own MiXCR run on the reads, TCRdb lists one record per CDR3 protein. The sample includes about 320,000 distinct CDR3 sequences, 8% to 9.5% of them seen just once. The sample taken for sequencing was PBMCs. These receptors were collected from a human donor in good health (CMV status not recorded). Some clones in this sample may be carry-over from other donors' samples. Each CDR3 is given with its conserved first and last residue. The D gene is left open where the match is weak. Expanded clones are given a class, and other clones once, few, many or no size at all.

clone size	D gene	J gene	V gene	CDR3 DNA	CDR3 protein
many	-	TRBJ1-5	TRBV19	TGTGCCAGTAGTCCGAAGCCGGGTTTGAATAAGCATTTT	CASSPKPGLNKHF
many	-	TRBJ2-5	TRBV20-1	TGCAGTGCTAGAATTCCACGGCCCCAGGAGACCCAGTACTTC	CSARIPRPQETQYF
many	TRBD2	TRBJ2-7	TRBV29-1	TGCAGCGTTGAAGATCTCCGGGGGGGGGGCTACGAGCAGTACTTC	CSVEDLRGGGYEQYF
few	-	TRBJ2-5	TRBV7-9	TGTGCCAGCAGTATAGGGGGTCGGGAGAACGAAGAGACCCAGTACTTC	CASSIGGRENEETQYF
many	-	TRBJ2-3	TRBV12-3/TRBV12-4	TGTGCCAGCAGCCTAGGGTTCACAGATACGCAGTATTTT	CASSLGFTDTQYF
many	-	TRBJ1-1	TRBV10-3	TGTGCCATCAGTGAGAAGTCCGCAGGGAACACTGAAGCTTTCTTT	CAISEKSAGNTEAFF
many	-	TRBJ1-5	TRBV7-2	TGTGCCAGCAGTCTAAGGACAGCCTCTCATCAGCCCCAGCATTTT	CASSLRTASHQPQHF
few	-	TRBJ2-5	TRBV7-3	TGTGCCAGCAGCCAAAGTGGGGCTGGAGAGACCCAGTACTTC	CASSQSGAGETQYF
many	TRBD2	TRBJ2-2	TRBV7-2	TGTGCCAGCAGCTTGCGTAGCGGGAGGGCCGGGAACACCGGGGAGCTGTTTTTT	CASSLRSGRAGNTGELFF
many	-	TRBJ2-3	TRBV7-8	TGTGCCAGCAGCTCATTGACGGGAATTCGATCGACAGATACGCAGTATTTT	CASSSLTGIRSTDTQYF
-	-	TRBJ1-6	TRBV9	TGTGCCAGCAGCGTGGTTGGGGAAGAATCACCCCTCCACTTT	CASSVVGEESPLHF
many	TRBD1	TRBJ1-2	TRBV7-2	TGTGCCAGCAGACCGGGACAGGGGCTCTATGGCTACACCTTC	CASRPGQGLYGYTF
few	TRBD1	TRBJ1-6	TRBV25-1	TGTGCCAGCAGTGAAAGGGACAGGGGATATGGCATGTATTCACCCCTCCACTTT	CASSERDRGYGMYSPLHF
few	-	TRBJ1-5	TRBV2	TGTGCCAGCGGCGGTCGGGGTCGAGGCAATCAGCCCCAGCATTTT	CASGGRGRGNQPQHF